Listed below are T cell receptor beta chains from one sample, sequenced in a study of OX40 agonist ivuxolimab in advanced cancers. Here immunoSEQ multiplex PCR was the method, and the copy in TCRdb shows in-frame clones only, minus some. The sample has roughly 83,000 clones, around 90% seen once. The sample here was CD4+ or CD8+ T cells sorted from blood, taken in a trial of the OX40 agonist ivuxolimab. Receptor source: an adult with an advanced solid tumor such as melanoma, head and neck, liver or kidney cancer. Each CDR3 is given with its conserved first and last residue. The D gene is left open where the match is weak. Clone size, where shown, is once, few, many, or a class for clones that have expanded.

J | D | V | size | DNA | CDR3
TRBJ2-2 | - | TRBV27 | - | TGTGCCAGCAGTTTTCTCGCGAACACCGGGGAGCTGTTTTTT | CASSFLANTGELFF
TRBJ2-5 | - | TRBV4-2 | - | TGTGCCAGCAGCCACGGGAGTTCAGAGACCCAGTACTTC | CASSHGSSETQYF
TRBJ1-1 | - | TRBV27 | - | TGTGCCACCTCCGTACCGGTTTACGGCACTGAAGCTTTCTTT | CATSVPVYGTEAFF
TRBJ1-2 | TRBD1 | TRBV27 | - | TGTGCCAGCAGTTCTTCAGGGGGCCCTTTCTATGGCTACACCTTC | CASSSSGGPFYGYTF
TRBJ1-4 | - | TRBV30 | - | TGTGCCTGGAGTGGCTGGGGATTAGAAAAACTGTTTTTT | CAWSGWGLEKLFF
TRBJ2-4 | - | TRBV7-8 | - | TGTGCCAGCAGCCCCAGTCAACCGGGACCGTTTCGGAACATTCAGTACTTC | CASSPSQPGPFRNIQYF
TRBJ2-1 | - | TRBV27 | - | TGTGCCAGCAGTTTTGGGTTCGCCCCCGCCAATGAGCAGTTCTTC | CASSFGFAPANEQFF
TRBJ2-1 | - | TRBV7-3 | - | TGTGCCAGCAGCTTCTCAGGGGGGGTCAATGAGCAGTTCTTC | CASSFSGGVNEQFF
TRBJ1-1 | - | TRBV7-9 | - | TGTGCCAGCAGCCTGGACATGGAAGCTTTCTTT | CASSLDMEAFF
TRBJ2-4 | - | TRBV7-2 | few | TGTGCCAGCAGCTTAGCGGGGGGTATTCAGTACTTC | CASSLAGGIQYF
TRBJ1-5 | - | TRBV27 | - | TGTGCCAGCAGTTGGGGCCCCGGTCCCCAGCCCCAGCATTTT | CASSWGPGPQPQHF
TRBJ2-3 | - | TRBV29-1 | - | TGCAGCGTTGGCCAGACCACAGATACGCAGTATTTT | CSVGQTTDTQYF
TRBJ2-6 | - | TRBV27 | - | TGTGCCAGCAGTTTAAACCCGGCCAACGTCCTGACTTTC | CASSLNPANVLTF
TRBJ1-2 | TRBD1 | TRBV14 | - | TGTGCCAGCAGCCAAGAGACAGGGGGCTATGGCTACACCTTC | CASSQETGGYGYTF
TRBJ1-6 | - | TRBV6-6 | - | TGTGCCAGCGAGGGACAACAAACCTCCTATAATTCACCCCTCCACTTT | CASEGQQTSYNSPLHF
TRBJ1-2 | - | TRBV6-5 | - | TGTGCCAGCAGTCCCCTGGACAAACGAAACTATGGCTACACCTTC | CASSPLDKRNYGYTF
TRBJ1-1 | - | TRBV28 | - | TGTGCCAGCACCCCTTGGCGCGGGTCGAACACTGAAGCTTTCTTT | CASTPWRGSNTEAFF
TRBJ1-5 | TRBD1 | TRBV28 | - | TGTGCCAGCAGTACGGACAGGGGGCTTTATAGCAATCAGCCCCAGCATTTT | CASSTDRGLYSNQPQHF
TRBJ2-1 | TRBD1 | TRBV29-1 | - | TGCAGCGTTGCTTTTATAGGGACAGGGATGGTCTATGAGCAGTTCTTC | CSVAFIGTGMVYEQFF
TRBJ2-1 | - | TRBV2 | - | TGTGCCAGCAGTGAAACGGTCTCCTACAATGAGCAGTTCTTC | CASSETVSYNEQFF
TRBJ1-5 | - | TRBV28 | - | TGTGCCAGCAGTCCCTCAGGAACGACATCTTCTAGCAATCAGCCCCAGCATTTT | CASSPSGTTSSSNQPQHF
TRBJ1-5 | - | TRBV28 | - | TGTGCCAGCAGCCCTCGTAGCAATCAGCCCCAGCATTTT | CASSPRSNQPQHF
TRBJ2-1 | TRBD1 | TRBV4-3 | - | TGCGCCAGCAGCCAACTGACAGGGGTCTTCCACAATGAGCAGTTCTTC | CASSQLTGVFHNEQFF